This T cell receptor (beta chain) was sequenced in a study of CD8 T cells in Susac syndrome. Whole-study results and caveats: The study recognized that its TCR sequencing and HLA analysis covered a relatively small number of individuals.

cDNA came from about 0.5 to 1 ug RNA primed by random hexamers. Multiplex PCR with immunoSEQ amplified the TCR beta CDR3 across 54 Vbeta and 13 Jbeta. TCRdb re-called the immunoSEQ multiplex PCR reads with MiXCR, one entry per CDR3 protein. Of about 190,000 distinct CDR3 sequences in the sample, under 95% were seen once. Sequencing of TCR beta drew on CD8+ and CD4+ T cells from blood. FACS enriched CD8+ TEMRA cells, while bulk CD8+ and CD4+ were negatively isolated. Notes on this clonotype: What it recognizes is unknown.

V lost 5 bases, J lost 2 bases, and 3 bases stayed unmatched. From germline, CDR1 is ENHRY and CDR2 SYGVKD. This CDR3 has 14 amino acids. V and J are TRBV10-3 and TRBJ1-3; 7 bases fit TRBD1. Sequencing input: CD4+ T cells from PBMCs. This clonotype was obtained from a human donor in good health. The CDR3 sequence is CAISPTGTGNTIYF. The CDR3 DNA is TGTGCCATCAGTCCGACAGGGACTGGAAACACCATATATTTT.